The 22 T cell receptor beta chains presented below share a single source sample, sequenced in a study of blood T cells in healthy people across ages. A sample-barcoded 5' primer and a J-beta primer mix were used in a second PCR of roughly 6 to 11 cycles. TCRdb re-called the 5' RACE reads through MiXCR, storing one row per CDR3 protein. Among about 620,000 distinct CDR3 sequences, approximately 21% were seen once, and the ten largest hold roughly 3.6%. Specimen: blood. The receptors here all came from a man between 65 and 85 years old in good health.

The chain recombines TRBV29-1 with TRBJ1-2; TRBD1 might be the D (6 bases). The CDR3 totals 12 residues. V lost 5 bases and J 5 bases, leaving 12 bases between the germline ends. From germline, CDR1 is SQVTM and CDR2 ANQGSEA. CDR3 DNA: TGCAGCGTTTTTCGACAGGAATATGGCTACACCTTC. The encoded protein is CSVFRQEYGYTF.

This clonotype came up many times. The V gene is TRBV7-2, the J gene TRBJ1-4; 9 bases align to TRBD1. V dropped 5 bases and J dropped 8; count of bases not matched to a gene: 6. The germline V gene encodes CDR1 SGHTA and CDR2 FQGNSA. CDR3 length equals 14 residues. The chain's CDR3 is CASSPGTGREKLFF. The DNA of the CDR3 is TGTGCCAGCAGCCCGGGGACAGGGAGGGAAAAACTGTTTTTT.

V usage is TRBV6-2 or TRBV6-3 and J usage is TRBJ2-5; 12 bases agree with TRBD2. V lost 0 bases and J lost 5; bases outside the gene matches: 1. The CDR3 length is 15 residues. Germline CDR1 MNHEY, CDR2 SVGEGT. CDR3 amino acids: CASSYSTSGSETQYF. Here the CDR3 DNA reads TGTGCCAGCAGTTACTCGACTAGCGGGAGTGAGACCCAGTACTTC.

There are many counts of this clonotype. Written as DNA, the CDR3 is TGCAGTGCTAGAGCTTCGGACAGGTCCTACGAGCAGTACTTC. Translating it yields CSARASDRSYEQYF. This chain connects TRBV20-1 to TRBJ2-5; 7 positions agree with TRBD1. The J call could be wrong; TRBJ2-7 is a better fit for the DNA end. The germline gives CDR1 DFQATT, CDR2 SNEGSKA (reference sequence). The CDR3 runs 14 residues.

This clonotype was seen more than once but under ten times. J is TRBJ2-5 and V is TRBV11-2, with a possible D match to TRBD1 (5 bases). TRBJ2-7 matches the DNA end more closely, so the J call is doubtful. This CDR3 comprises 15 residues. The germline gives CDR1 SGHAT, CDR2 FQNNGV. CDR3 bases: TGTGCCAGCAGCTTAGATCTGGCAGGGACCTACGAGCAGTACTTC. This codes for CASSLDLAGTYEQYF.

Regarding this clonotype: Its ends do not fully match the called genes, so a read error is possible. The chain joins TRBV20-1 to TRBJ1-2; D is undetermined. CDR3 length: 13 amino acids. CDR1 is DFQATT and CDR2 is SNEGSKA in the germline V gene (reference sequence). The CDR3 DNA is TGCAGTGCTAGGTTCCAGTCTAACTATGGCTGCACCTTC. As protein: CSARFQSNYGCTF.

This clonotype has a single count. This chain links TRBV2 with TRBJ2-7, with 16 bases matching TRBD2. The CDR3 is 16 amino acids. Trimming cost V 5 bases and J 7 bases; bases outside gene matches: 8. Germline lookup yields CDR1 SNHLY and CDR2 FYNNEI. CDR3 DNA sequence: TGTGCCAGCAGTTCCGGGACTAGCGGGAGGGCCGGAGAGCAGTACTTC. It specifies CASSSGTSGRAGEQYF.

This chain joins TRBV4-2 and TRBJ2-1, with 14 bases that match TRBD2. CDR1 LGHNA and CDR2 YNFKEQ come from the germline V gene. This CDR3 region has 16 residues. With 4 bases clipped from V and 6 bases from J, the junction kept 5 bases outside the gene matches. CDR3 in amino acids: CASSRGLAGDPNEQFF. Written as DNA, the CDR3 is TGTGCCAGCAGCCGGGGACTAGCGGGAGACCCCAATGAGCAGTTCTTC.

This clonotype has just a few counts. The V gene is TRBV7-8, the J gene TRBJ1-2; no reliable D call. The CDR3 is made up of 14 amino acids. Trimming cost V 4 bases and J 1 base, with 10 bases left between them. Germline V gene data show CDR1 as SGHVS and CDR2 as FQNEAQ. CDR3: CASSSTVGNYGYTF. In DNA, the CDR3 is TGTGCCAGCAGCTCGACGGTCGGTAACTATGGCTACACCTTC.

CDR3 loop: CASSSETGPQETQYF. The CDR3 DNA is TGTGCCAGCAGTTCAGAGACGGGCCCCCAAGAGACCCAGTACTTC. This chain connects TRBV7-2 to TRBJ2-1, with D hard to call. TRBJ2-5 matches the DNA end more closely, so the J call is doubtful. The CDR3 runs 15 residues. CDR1 is SGHTA, CDR2 FQGNSA, per germline.

The CDR3 reads CASSHRGQPQHF. The CDR3 DNA reads TGCGCCAGCAGCCACAGGGGCCAGCCCCAGCATTTT. The chain carries TRBV4-1 and TRBJ1-5; the D gene is possibly TRBD1 (6 bases). Per the germline V gene, CDR1 is MGHRA and CDR2 is YSYEKL. This CDR3 is 12 amino acids long. V dropped 3 bases and J dropped 7 bases, with 7 bases sitting between them.

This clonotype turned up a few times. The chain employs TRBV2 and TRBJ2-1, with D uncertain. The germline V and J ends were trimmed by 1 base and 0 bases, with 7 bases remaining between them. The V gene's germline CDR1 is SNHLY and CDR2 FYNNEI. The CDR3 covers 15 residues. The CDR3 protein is CASSEGEPSYNEQFF. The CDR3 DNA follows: TGTGCCAGCAGTGAAGGGGAACCCTCCTACAATGAGCAGTTCTTC.

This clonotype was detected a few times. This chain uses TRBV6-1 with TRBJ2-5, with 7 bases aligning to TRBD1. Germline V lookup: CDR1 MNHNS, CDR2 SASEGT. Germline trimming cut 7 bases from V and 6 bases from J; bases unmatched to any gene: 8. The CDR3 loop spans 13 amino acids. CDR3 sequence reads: CASNIDRAQTQYF. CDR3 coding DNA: TGTGCCAGCAACATTGACAGGGCCCAGACCCAGTACTTC.

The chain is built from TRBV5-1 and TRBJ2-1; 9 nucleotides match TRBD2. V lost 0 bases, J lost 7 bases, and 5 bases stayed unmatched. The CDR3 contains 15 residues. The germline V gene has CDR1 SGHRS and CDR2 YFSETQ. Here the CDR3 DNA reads TGCGCCAGCAGCTTGGTAGCGGGAGAGGCTAATGAGCAGTTCTTC. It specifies CASSLVAGEANEQFF.

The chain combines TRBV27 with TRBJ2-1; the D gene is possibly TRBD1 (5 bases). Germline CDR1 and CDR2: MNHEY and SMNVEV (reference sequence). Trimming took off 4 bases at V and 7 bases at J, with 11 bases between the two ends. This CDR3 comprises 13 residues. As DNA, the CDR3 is TGTGCCAGCAGTTGGGCCCAGGGAAATGAGCAGTTCTTC. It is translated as CASSWAQGNEQFF.

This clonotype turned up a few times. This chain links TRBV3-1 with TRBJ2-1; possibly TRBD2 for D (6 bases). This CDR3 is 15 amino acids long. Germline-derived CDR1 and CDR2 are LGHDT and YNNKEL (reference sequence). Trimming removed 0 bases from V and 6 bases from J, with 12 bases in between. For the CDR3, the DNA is TGTGCCAGCAGCCAAGATCGGCTAGCGAGCAATGAGCAGTTCTTC. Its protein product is CASSQDRLASNEQFF.

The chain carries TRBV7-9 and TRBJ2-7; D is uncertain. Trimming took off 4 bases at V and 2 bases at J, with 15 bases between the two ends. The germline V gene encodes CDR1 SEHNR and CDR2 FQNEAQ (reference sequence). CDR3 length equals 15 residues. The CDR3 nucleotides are TGTGCCAGCAGCTCCGATGGCGCCTCCACCTACGAGCAGTACTTC. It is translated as CASSSDGASTYEQYF.

CDR3 amino acids: CSAKPGQGGSPLHF. DNA of the CDR3: TGCAGTGCAAAGCCGGGACAGGGGGGATCACCCCTCCACTTT. V is TRBV20-1 and J is TRBJ1-6, with TRBD1 matching over 11 bases. CDR1 is DFQATT, CDR2 SNEGSKA, per germline (reference sequence). J gave up 10 bases and V 6 bases, and 8 bases lay outside the gene matches. This CDR3 spans 14 amino acids.

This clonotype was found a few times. The CDR3 DNA reads TGTGCCAGCAGTTCACAGGGGGCGATCACCGGGGAGCTGTTTTTT. Translated: CASSSQGAITGELFF. The rearrangement links TRBV12-3 or TRBV12-4 to TRBJ2-2; 9 bases line up with TRBD1. The CDR3 sequence is 15 residues long. V lost 4 bases, J lost 4 bases, and 4 bases stayed unmatched.

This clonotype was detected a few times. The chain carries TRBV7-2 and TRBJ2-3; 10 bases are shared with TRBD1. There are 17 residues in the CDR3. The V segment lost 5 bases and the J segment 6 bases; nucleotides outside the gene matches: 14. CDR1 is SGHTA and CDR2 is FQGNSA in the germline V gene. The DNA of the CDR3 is TGTGCCAGCAGCAAAGACCTTCGGACAGGGGGGACGGATACGCAGTATTTT. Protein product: CASSKDLRTGGTDTQYF.

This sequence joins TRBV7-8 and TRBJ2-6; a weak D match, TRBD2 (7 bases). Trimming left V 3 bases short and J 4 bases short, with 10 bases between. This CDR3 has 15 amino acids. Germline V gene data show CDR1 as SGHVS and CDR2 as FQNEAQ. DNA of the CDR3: TGTGCCAGCAGCTTTGGGGGGGCCGGGGCCAACGTCCTGACTTTC. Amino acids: CASSFGGAGANVLTF.

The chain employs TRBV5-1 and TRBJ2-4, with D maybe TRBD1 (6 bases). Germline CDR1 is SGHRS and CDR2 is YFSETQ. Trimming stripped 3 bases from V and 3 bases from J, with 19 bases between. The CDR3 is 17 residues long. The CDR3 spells CASSYPQQGTVKNIQYF. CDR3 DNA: TGCGCCAGCAGCTACCCCCAACAGGGTACAGTCAAAAACATTCAGTACTTC.